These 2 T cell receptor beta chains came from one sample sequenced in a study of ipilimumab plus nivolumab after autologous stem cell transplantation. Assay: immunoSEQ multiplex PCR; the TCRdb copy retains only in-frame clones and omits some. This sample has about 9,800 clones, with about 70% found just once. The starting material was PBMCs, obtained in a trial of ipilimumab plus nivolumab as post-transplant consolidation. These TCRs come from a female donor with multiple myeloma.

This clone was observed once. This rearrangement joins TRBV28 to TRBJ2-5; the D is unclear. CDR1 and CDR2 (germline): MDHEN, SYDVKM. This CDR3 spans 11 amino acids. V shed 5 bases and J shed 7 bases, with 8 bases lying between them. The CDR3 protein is CASSVGGTQYF. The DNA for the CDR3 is TGTGCCAGCAGTGTCGGCGGGACCCAGTACTTC.

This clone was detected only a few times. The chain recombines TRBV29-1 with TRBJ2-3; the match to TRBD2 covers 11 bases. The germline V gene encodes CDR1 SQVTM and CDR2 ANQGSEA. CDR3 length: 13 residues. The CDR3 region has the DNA TGCACCGGGTTAGCGGGAGGGCCAGATACGCAGTATTTT. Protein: CTGLAGGPDTQYF.